The 27 T cell receptor beta chains in this list originate from one sample, sequenced in a study of immune evolution from preneoplasia to lung adenocarcinoma. TCRdb keeps only in-frame clones here, not all; method: immunoSEQ multiplex PCR. This table has around 5,500 clones, approximately 71% appearing once. Sequencing was done on a sample of FFPE adjacent normal lung tissue. The receptors were gathered from a person older than 75 with lung adenocarcinoma.

V is TRBV2 and J is TRBJ1-2; possibly TRBD1 for D (6 bases). From germline, CDR1 is SNHLY and CDR2 FYNNEI. The CDR3 sequence is 14 residues long. V was trimmed by 5 bases and J by 3 bases, leaving 13 bases between them. CDR3 sequence: CASSRTEDDYGYTF. CDR3 coding DNA: TGTGCCAGCAGTCGGACAGAAGATGACTATGGCTACACCTTC.

This chain uses TRBV7-9 with TRBJ2-5; D is ambiguous. Germline V gives CDR1 SEHNR, CDR2 FQNEAQ (reference sequence). The germline V and J ends were trimmed by 1 base and 3 bases, with 6 bases remaining between them. The CDR3 runs 13 residues. CDR3 DNA: TGTGCCAGCAGCTTAGGGTTCGAAGAGACCCAGTACTTC. Translating it yields CASSLGFEETQYF.

The chain uses TRBV18 and TRBJ2-7; 8 bases line up with TRBD1. CDR1 is KGHSH and CDR2 is LQKENI in the germline V gene. V lost 6 bases, J lost 0 bases, and 7 bases stayed unmatched. The CDR3 is made up of 15 amino acids. The chain's CDR3 is CASSPGQGSSYEQYF. The DNA for the CDR3 is TGTGCCAGCTCCCCCGGACAGGGAAGCTCCTACGAGCAGTACTTC.

V and J are TRBV13 and TRBJ2-7; TRBD1 aligns across 11 bases. V lost 5 bases and J lost 3; bases outside the gene matches: 3. The germline CDR1 and CDR2 sequences are PRHDT and FYEKMQ (reference sequence). There are 14 residues in the CDR3. Here the CDR3 DNA reads TGTGCCAGCAGCACCGGGACAGGGGGCTACGAGCAGTACTTC. It encodes CASSTGTGGYEQYF.

The chain joins TRBV11-3 to TRBJ1-2; D call uncertain. This CDR3 is built from 13 residues. V was trimmed by 0 bases and J by 8 bases, leaving 10 bases between them. Germline V gene sequence: CDR1 SGHNT, CDR2 YENEEA. CDR3 residues: CASSLETGNGYTF. For the CDR3, the DNA is TGTGCCAGCAGCTTAGAAACGGGGAACGGCTACACCTTC.

The V gene is TRBV2, the J gene TRBJ1-4, with 11 bases lining up with TRBD1. There are 15 residues in the CDR3. Trimming cost V 5 bases and J 8 bases; bases outside gene matches: 7. Germline assignment: CDR1 SNHLY and CDR2 FYNNEI. As DNA, the CDR3 is TGTGCCAGCAGTTTACCGGGACAGGGGGAAGAAAAACTGTTTTTT. Translating gives CASSLPGQGEEKLFF.

This rearrangement joins TRBV28 to TRBJ1-3; perhaps TRBD1 as D (6 bases). The CDR3 consists of 17 residues. Looked up from germline, CDR1 is MDHEN and CDR2 is SYDVKM. Trimming shortened V by 11 bases and J by 4 bases, and 27 bases separated the two germline ends. The CDR3 loop is CAARSIGQGSWGNTIYF. CDR3 DNA sequence: TGTGCCGCAAGAAGTATCGGGCAGGGGTCCTGGGGAAACACCATATATTTT.

The chain employs TRBV18 and TRBJ1-4; D remains unclear. This CDR3 spans 14 amino acids. Trimming took 0 bases from V and 4 from J, leaving 6 bases between them. CDR1 is KGHSH and CDR2 is LQKENI in the germline V gene. In DNA, the CDR3 is TGTGCCAGCTCACCACCAGGCGTTAATGAAAAACTGTTTTTT. Its protein product is CASSPPGVNEKLFF.

The rearrangement uses TRBV2 and TRBJ2-7; D is possibly TRBD1 (5 bases). Germline CDR1 and CDR2: SNHLY and FYNNEI. The V end was cut by 6 bases, the J end by 0 bases, with 12 bases between. This CDR3 has 14 amino acids. CDR3 region: CASSPTGPSYEQYF. CDR3 sequence (DNA): TGTGCCAGCAGCCCCACAGGACCCTCCTACGAGCAGTACTTC.

The V gene is TRBV6-5, the J gene TRBJ2-5; 8 nucleotides agree with TRBD1. CDR1 is MNHEY, CDR2 SVGAGI, per germline. Trimming took 6 bases from V and 7 from J; bases not matched to a gene: 13. The CDR3 spans 15 residues. DNA of the CDR3: TGTGCCAGCAGCCCCGACAGGGGCCCTAGGGCGACCCAGTACTTC. Residues: CASSPDRGPRATQYF.

This clone was counted only a few times. Written as DNA, the CDR3 is TGTGCCAGCAGCCTTACCGCGGGAGCGAGGGAGCAGTACTTC. Residues: CASSLTAGAREQYF. The rearrangement joins TRBV4-2 to TRBJ2-7, with 7 bases fitting TRBD2. Germline CDR1 reads LGHNA; CDR2 reads YNFKEQ. J gave up 7 bases and V 4 bases, and 10 bases lay outside the gene matches. This CDR3 comprises 14 residues.

This clone has a single count. The DNA for the CDR3 is TGTGCCAGCAGCTCCGACCGCCGGGACAGGGGGCAGAACACCGGGGAGCTGTTTTTT. This translates into CASSSDRRDRGQNTGELFF. This rearrangement joins TRBV11-3 to TRBJ2-2, with 12 bases aligning to TRBD1. Trimming at V came to 4 bases and at J to 1 base, leaving 10 bases not matched to a gene. Per the germline V gene, CDR1 is SGHNT and CDR2 is YENEEA. The CDR3 spans 19 residues.

This clone qualifies as medium-sized. CDR3 bases: TGTGCCAGCAAGAAGGGGATGAACACTGAAGCTTTCTTT. This codes for CASKKGMNTEAFF. This chain joins TRBV2 and TRBJ1-1; tentatively, D is TRBD1 (5 bases). The ends were cut back, 7 bases at V and 0 bases at J, with 9 bases in the middle. This CDR3 has 13 amino acids. Germline V lookup: CDR1 SNHLY, CDR2 FYNNEI.

V and J are TRBV11-1 and TRBJ2-1; a possible D gene is TRBD1 (5 bases). The CDR3 length is 15 residues. Germline-derived CDR1 and CDR2 are SGHAT and FQDESV (reference sequence). The V end lost 5 bases, the J end lost 5 bases, and 16 bases lay between the germline ends. CDR3 amino acids: CASSLGVSVNNEQFF. The CDR3 DNA sequence: TGTGCCAGCAGCCTAGGGGTCAGCGTAAACAATGAGCAGTTCTTC.

V usage is TRBV23-1 and J usage is TRBJ1-4; no definite D call. TRBV23-1 counts as an open reading frame of uncertain function. The CDR3 runs to 13 residues. V lost 4 bases, J lost 4 bases, and 7 bases lay in between. The CDR3 DNA follows: TGCGCCAGCAGTCGTGACCTTAATGAAAAACTGTTTTTT. Its translation: CASSRDLNEKLFF.

This clone has just a few counts. The gene calls are TRBV4-2 and TRBJ1-4, with a tentative D call TRBD1 (5 bases). Germline V gene data show CDR1 as LGHNA and CDR2 as YNFKEQ. Trimming removed 4 bases at V and 3 bases at J, with 18 bases between. The CDR3 covers 17 residues. The CDR3 reads CASSLEGVGRSNEKLFF. DNA for the CDR3: TGTGCCAGCAGCCTTGAAGGGGTTGGGAGGTCTAATGAAAAACTGTTTTTT.

The chain combines TRBV5-6 with TRBJ1-6; unclear D gene. The CDR3 spans 12 residues. The V end was cut by 3 bases, the J end by 6 bases, with 4 bases between. The germline gives CDR1 SGHDT, CDR2 YYEEEE. DNA of the CDR3: TGTGCCAGCAGCTGGACTAATTCACCCCTCCACTTT. This encodes CASSWTNSPLHF. Variable domain in full (rest from reference TRBV5-6 and TRBJ1-6): DAGVTQSPTHLIKTRGQQVTLRCSPKSGHDTVSWYQQALGQGPQFIFQYYEEEERQRGNFPDRFSGHQFPNYSSELNVNALLLGDSALYLCASSWTNSPLHFGNGTRLTVT.

In DNA, the CDR3 is TGTGCCAGCAGCCGCTACAGGAACACTGAAGCTTTCTTT. The encoded protein is CASSRYRNTEAFF. This chain joins TRBV5-6 and TRBJ1-1; no reliable D call. V lost 4 bases, J lost 1 base, and 8 bases lay in between. The V gene's germline CDR1 is SGHDT and CDR2 YYEEEE. The CDR3 totals 13 residues. The full variable domain, its missing parts supplied by reference TRBV5-6 and TRBJ1-1, is DAGVTQSPTHLIKTRGQQVTLRCSPKSGHDTVSWYQQALGQGPQFIFQYYEEEERQRGNFPDRFSGHQFPNYSSELNVNALLLGDSALYLCASSRYRNTEAFFGQGTRLTVV.

The V gene is TRBV4-1, the J gene TRBJ2-5, with D perhaps TRBD2 (6 bases). V was pared by 0 bases and J by 5 bases, with 10 bases between. The CDR3 is made up of 14 amino acids. The germline V gene encodes CDR1 MGHRA and CDR2 YSYEKL. CDR3 amino acids: CASSQDTGRETQYF. In DNA, the CDR3 is TGCGCCAGCAGCCAAGATACGGGGAGGGAGACCCAGTACTTC.

This rearrangement joins TRBV28 to TRBJ2-7; the D gene is possibly TRBD1 (5 bases). V was pared by 4 bases and J by 2 bases, with 15 bases between. The V gene's germline CDR1 is MDHEN and CDR2 SYDVKM. CDR3 length: 15 amino acids. The CDR3 DNA reads TGTGCCAGCAGTTCCCCGGCCAGGGTAGCCTACGAGCAGTACTTC. Protein product: CASSSPARVAYEQYF. The full variable domain, its missing parts supplied by reference TRBV28 and TRBJ2-7, is DVKVTQSSRYLVKRTGEKVFLECVQDMDHENMFWYRQDPGLGLRLIYFSYDVKMKEKGDIPEGYSVSREKKERFSLILESASTNQTSMYLCASSSPARVAYEQYFGPGTRLTVT.

The rearrangement links TRBV6-1 to TRBJ1-1; D remains unclear. V lost 7 bases and J lost 4, with 7 bases in between. CDR1 and CDR2 (germline): MNHNS, SASEGT. This CDR3 has 11 amino acids. The CDR3 sequence is CASIYRTEAFF. The CDR3 DNA reads as TGTGCCAGCATCTATCGCACTGAAGCTTTCTTT.

Comment on this clone: Mismatch with germline at one junction end may stem from a read error. This chain links TRBV7-7 with TRBJ2-7, with D unresolved. The CDR3 consists of 14 residues. The germline CDR1 and CDR2 sequences are SSHAT and FNYEAQ (reference sequence). DNA for the CDR3: TGTGCTAGCAGCTTGAACCGTAACTCCTACGAGCAGTACTTC. Protein: CASSLNRNSYEQYF.

This clone was seen only once. This may arise from a read error, as a much more abundant clone is one base away. Additional DNA sequences in this sample encode the identical CDR3. V and J are TRBV6-1 and TRBJ1-2; D unresolved. Germline V gene data show CDR1 as MNHNS and CDR2 as SASEGT. The V end was cut by 6 bases, the J end by 7 bases, with 15 bases between. This CDR3 contains 13 residues. CDR3 protein: CASRPQRARGYTF. The CDR3 DNA is TGTGCCAGCAGGCCCCAGAGGGCCCGTGGCTACACCTTC.

The V gene is TRBV7-9, the J gene TRBJ2-7, with D tentatively TRBD1 (5 bases). Per germline, CDR1 SEHNR and CDR2 FQNEAQ (reference sequence). V was clipped by 6 bases and J by 6 bases, with 21 bases between them. This CDR3 spans 15 amino acids. CDR3 sequence reads: CASSQTDINGLEQYF. The CDR3 DNA reads TGTGCCAGCAGTCAAACGGACATCAACGGTCTCGAGCAGTACTTC.

The chain has TRBV5-4 and TRBJ2-2; D unclear. V was trimmed by 3 bases and J by 3 bases, leaving 6 bases between them. Germline assignment: CDR1 SGHNT and CDR2 YYREEE (reference sequence). This CDR3 is built from 13 residues. The CDR3 here is CASSSHYTGELFF. In nucleotides, the CDR3 is TGTGCCAGCAGCTCGCACTACACCGGGGAGCTGTTTTTT. The full variable domain, its missing parts supplied by reference TRBV5-4 and TRBJ2-2, is ETGVTQSPTHLIKTRGQQVTLRCSSQSGHNTVSWYQQALGQGPQFIFQYYREEENGRGNFPPRFSGLQFPNYSSELNVNALELDDSALYLCASSSHYTGELFFGEGSRLTVL.

Turning to this clone: This may come from a read error, since a much larger clone is one base off. The J gene is TRBJ1-4, the V gene TRBV7-9; no clear D gene. Trimming stripped 5 bases from V and 5 bases from J, with 9 bases between. Looked up from germline, CDR1 is SEHNR and CDR2 is FQNEAQ (reference sequence). The CDR3 covers 13 residues. The CDR3, as DNA: TGTGCCAGCAGCCCAGGTAAAAATGAAAAACTGTTTTTT. It translates to CASSPGKNEKLFF.

This clone is labeled medium-sized. Other DNA sequences from this sample encode an identical CDR3 as well. The chain joins TRBV30 to TRBJ1-4; 10 bases match TRBD1. The germline gives CDR1 GTSNPN, CDR2 SVGIG (reference sequence). CDR3 length: 14 amino acids. Trimming cost V 1 base and J 8 bases; bases outside gene matches: 4. CDR3 protein: CAWSAGTGDEKLFF. The CDR3 DNA reads as TGTGCCTGGAGTGCCGGGACAGGGGACGAAAAACTGTTTTTT.